This T cell receptor beta chain emerged from a study of T cell changes during pregnancy in multiple sclerosis. The CDR3 spans 14 residues. Germline V gene lookup returns CDR1 LGHNA and CDR2 YSLEER. V was clipped by 4 bases and J by 0 bases, with 9 bases between them. The data were produced by immunoSEQ multiplex PCR, yet TCRdb's version contains in-frame clones alone and is incomplete. The data hold just over 90,000 clones, with roughly 91% observed a single time. This receptor was taken from a female donor in good health, enrolled as a control in a pregnancy study. The chain joins TRBV4-3 to TRBJ1-2, with D possibly matching TRBD1 (5 bases). The sample consisted of peripheral blood, taken after pregnancy. The CDR3 sequence is CASSLRAANYGYTF. In DNA form, the CDR3 reads TGCGCCAGCAGCCTCAGGGCGGCTAACTATGGCTACACCTTC.